The 20 T cell receptor beta chains in this list originate from one sample, sequenced in a study of T cells after yellow fever vaccination. One entry per CDR3 protein, called by TCRdb with MiXCR from the 5' RACE reads. Among about 99,000 distinct CDR3 sequences listed, roughly 5.8% were seen once. The input for sequencing was CD8+ T cells sorted from PBMCs, taken 10 days after the yellow fever booster vaccination. These receptors came from a man aged 18 to 35 who received the YFV17D yellow fever vaccine.

At least ten counts were recorded for this clonotype. The rearrangement uses TRBV7-8 and TRBJ2-1, with 10 bases fitting TRBD2. Trimming at V came to 0 bases and at J to 6 bases, leaving 5 bases not matched to a gene. This CDR3 is built from 16 residues. The germline CDR1 and CDR2 sequences are SGHVS and FQNEAQ. The CDR3, as DNA: TGTGCCAGCAGCTTAGCTGGCCTAGCGGGGGTCAATGAGCAGTTCTTC. Translated, it gives CASSLAGLAGVNEQFF.

This clonotype was found a few times. This chain connects TRBV7-3 to TRBJ2-3, with 8 nucleotides matching TRBD2. J was trimmed by 5 bases and V by 5 bases; bases with no gene match: 12. The CDR3 consists of 16 residues. From germline, CDR1 is SGHTA and CDR2 FQGTGA. CDR3 region: CASSPSGGGQGDTQYF. CDR3 DNA sequence: TGTGCCAGCAGCCCATCCGGGGGGGGGCAGGGAGATACGCAGTATTTT.

The table lists this clonotype with a few counts. The CDR3, as DNA: TGTGCCAGCAGCCCCACCCCGAGCGGGTACAATGAGCAGTTCTTC. The encoded protein is CASSPTPSGYNEQFF. This rearrangement joins TRBV5-6 to TRBJ2-1; TRBD2 is a possible D gene (6 bases). V was pared by 4 bases and J by 4 bases, with 15 bases between. From germline, CDR1 is SGHDT and CDR2 YYEEEE. CDR3 length equals 15 residues. Combining the CDR3 with reference TRBV5-6 and TRBJ2-1 gives the whole variable domain DAGVTQSPTHLIKTRGQQVTLRCSPKSGHDTVSWYQQALGQGPQFIFQYYEEEERQRGNFPDRFSGHQFPNYSSELNVNALLLGDSALYLCASSPTPSGYNEQFFGPGTRLTVL.

This chain links TRBV4-2 with TRBJ1-1; D may be TRBD1 (6 bases). With 0 bases removed from V and 6 bases from J, the gap between germline ends came to 14 bases. This CDR3 is built from 15 residues. From germline, CDR1 is LGHNA and CDR2 YNFKEQ. Here the CDR3 DNA reads TGTGCCAGCAGCCAAGAGGGTGGGGGCTTCCCTGAAGCTTTCTTT. This translates into CASSQEGGGFPEAFF.

This clonotype was observed a few times. CDR3 nucleotide sequence: TGTGCCAGCAGGCCCGGCCGCTATGGCTACACCTTC. Translating gives CASRPGRYGYTF. The rearrangement links TRBV7-9 to TRBJ1-2; D gene ambiguous. The germline V and J ends were trimmed by 6 bases and 4 bases, with 9 bases remaining between them. Germline CDR1 reads SEHNR; CDR2 reads FQNEAQ (reference sequence). The CDR3 loop spans 12 amino acids.

This clonotype was seen ten or more times. The gene calls are TRBV7-9 and TRBJ1-2, with D perhaps TRBD1 (6 bases). Germline-derived CDR1 and CDR2 are SEHNR and FQNEAQ (reference sequence). This CDR3 spans 12 amino acids. V was clipped by 6 bases and J by 2 bases, with 7 bases between them. The chain's CDR3 is CASSTGNYGYTF. The CDR3 bases are TGTGCCAGCAGTACAGGGAACTATGGCTACACCTTC.

The sample holds many counts of this clonotype. The CDR3 DNA is TGCGCCAGCAGTCAGGCGGGACAGCAGGTTAATTCACCCCTCCACTTT. As protein: CASSQAGQQVNSPLHF. The chain carries TRBV23-1 and TRBJ1-6; TRBD1 matches 7 bases. TRBV23-1 is labeled an ORF, and its function is uncertain. The V and J ends lost 3 bases and 6 bases, in that order; junction bases with no gene match: 8. The CDR3 spans 16 residues.

In this sample, this clonotype turned up many times. The rearrangement uses TRBV5-6 and TRBJ2-3; D is possibly TRBD1 (6 bases). Trimming shortened V by 5 bases and J by 2 bases, and 21 bases separated the two germline ends. Germline CDR1 SGHDT, CDR2 YYEEEE. This CDR3 contains 17 residues. In DNA form, the CDR3 reads TGTGCCAGCAGTCGACTACAGGGAGTACTCCTCACAGATACGCAGTATTTT. This sequence encodes CASSRLQGVLLTDTQYF.

This clonotype showed up just a few times. This sequence joins TRBV27 and TRBJ1-2; unclear D gene. V lost 1 base and J 4 bases, leaving 13 bases between the germline ends. From germline, CDR1 is MNHEY and CDR2 SMNVEV (reference sequence). The CDR3 runs 15 residues. CDR3 nucleotide sequence: TGTGCCAGCAGTTTATATGGCAGCAAGTCCTATGGCTACACCTTC. Translated, it gives CASSLYGSKSYGYTF.

The chain links TRBV6-6 to TRBJ2-5, with TRBD1 identical over 7 bases. Trimming removed 2 bases from V and 5 bases from J; junction bases left unmatched: 11. From germline, CDR1 is MNHNY and CDR2 SVGAGI (reference sequence). This CDR3 is 16 amino acids long. The CDR3 DNA reads as TGTGCCAGCAGTTACCGACACAGGGGCTGGAGGGAGACCCAGTACTTC. This encodes CASSYRHRGWRETQYF.

The chain combines TRBV7-2 with TRBJ1-4; D is unresolved. Deletions cut 2 bases from V and 0 bases from J, with 7 bases between. Looked up from germline, CDR1 is SGHTA and CDR2 is FQGNSA. The CDR3 is 15 residues long. The CDR3, as DNA: TGTGCCAGCAGCTTATATTCTGCAACTAATGAAAAACTGTTTTTT. Its translation is CASSLYSATNEKLFF. The complete variable domain, with remaining parts taken from reference TRBV7-2 and TRBJ1-4, reads GAGVSQSPSNKVTEKGKDVELRCDPISGHTALYWYRQSLGQGLEFLIYFQGNSAPDKSGLPSDRFSAERTGGSVSTLTIQRTQQEDSAVYLCASSLYSATNEKLFFGSGTQLSVL.

The genes are TRBV29-1 and TRBJ2-3; 9 bases align to TRBD1. V lost 6 bases and J lost 4; bases outside the gene matches: 8. CDR3 length: 14 amino acids. Germline lookup yields CDR1 SQVTM and CDR2 ANQGSEA. CDR3 nucleotide sequence: TGCAGCGTCGTACGACAGGGGGTCGCAGATACGCAGTATTTT. It specifies CSVVRQGVADTQYF.

In its sample, this clonotype was seen many times. This rearrangement joins TRBV28 to TRBJ2-5; perhaps TRBD1 as D (5 bases). Germline values: CDR1 MDHEN, CDR2 SYDVKM. V was pared by 0 bases and J by 0 bases, with 5 bases between. This CDR3 spans 14 amino acids. The CDR3 reads CASSLWDNQETQYF. CDR3 nucleotide sequence: TGTGCCAGCAGTTTATGGGACAACCAAGAGACCCAGTACTTC.

This clonotype was counted a few times. This chain connects TRBV11-2 to TRBJ2-1; D not resolved. CDR3 length equals 13 residues. Trimming took off 3 bases at V and 7 bases at J, with 10 bases between the two ends. CDR1 and CDR2 (germline): SGHAT, FQNNGV. CDR3 coding DNA: TGTGCCAGCAGCTTTCCTTCCGGAAATGAGCAGTTCTTC. Translating it yields CASSFPSGNEQFF. The whole variable domain, remainder taken from reference TRBV11-2 and TRBJ2-1, is EAGVAQSPRYKIIEKRQSVAFWCNPISGHATLYWYQQILGQGPKLLIQFQNNGVVDDSQLPKDRFSAERLKGVDSTLKIQPAKLEDSAVYLCASSFPSGNEQFFGPGTRLTVL.

The V call is TRBV6-2 or TRBV6-3, the J call TRBJ2-3; no clear D gene. This CDR3 contains 19 residues. Germline CDR1 reads MNHEY; CDR2 reads SVGEGT. Trimming cost V 2 bases and J 1 base, with 22 bases left between them. CDR3 loop: CASSYTSGRPTHRTDTQYF. The CDR3 region has the DNA TGTGCCAGCAGTTACACATCCGGCCGGCCTACCCACCGCACAGATACGCAGTATTTT.

This clonotype has only a few counts. The chain joins TRBV6-1 to TRBJ1-5, with D uncertain. The ends were cut back, 0 bases at V and 0 bases at J, with 9 bases in the middle. The CDR3 is made up of 16 amino acids. Germline values: CDR1 MNHNS, CDR2 SASEGT. The CDR3 sequence: CASSEAKLYSNQPQHF. The CDR3 region has the DNA TGTGCCAGCAGTGAAGCCAAGCTTTATAGCAATCAGCCCCAGCATTTT.

This clonotype turned up a few times. CDR3 in DNA: TGTGCCAGCAGGAAAAGCGGGGGGGCCACAGATACGCAGTATTTT. This gives the protein CASRKSGGATDTQYF. This rearrangement joins TRBV7-6 to TRBJ2-3, with 10 bases that match TRBD2. From germline, CDR1 is SGHVS and CDR2 FNYEAQ. After removal of 6 bases from V and 2 bases from J, the junction contained 5 bases not matched to a gene. The CDR3 is 15 residues long.

This clonotype showed up just a few times. The genes are TRBV9 and TRBJ2-3; TRBD2 aligns across 9 bases. The CDR3 consists of 15 residues. V gave up 0 bases and J gave up 5 bases; unmatched junction bases: 4. CDR1 SGDLS and CDR2 YYNGEE come from the germline V gene. CDR3 amino acids: CASSVEAGGVDTQYF. In DNA, the CDR3 is TGTGCCAGCAGCGTAGAGGCGGGGGGGGTAGATACGCAGTATTTT.

There are a few counts of this clonotype. The chain couples TRBV7-9 to TRBJ2-5; perhaps TRBD2 as D (6 bases). This CDR3 is 11 amino acids long. Germline V lookup: CDR1 SEHNR, CDR2 FQNEAQ (reference sequence). Trimming removed 8 bases from V and 5 bases from J, with 9 bases in between. The CDR3 protein is CASRRGETQYF. CDR3 DNA sequence: TGTGCCAGCCGTCGGGGGGAGACCCAGTACTTC.

V is TRBV12-3 or TRBV12-4 and J is TRBJ2-7; D ambiguous. The CDR3 loop spans 11 amino acids. Trimming took 8 bases from V and 6 from J, leaving 11 bases between them. CDR3 loop: CASAALGEQYF. DNA for the CDR3: TGTGCCAGCGCGGCCCTCGGCGAGCAGTACTTC.